A selection of T cell receptor beta chains follows, all from one sample in a study of blood T cell repertoires in COVID-19. Assay: immunoSEQ multiplex PCR; the TCRdb copy retains only in-frame clones and omits some. The repertoire has 200,000 to 300,000 clones, 86% of them found once; the top ten carry approximately 5%. The material sequenced was peripheral blood. The receptors derive from a woman older than 75 with COVID-19, enrolled during active disease. Both conserved end residues are part of each CDR3. D genes are given only for firm matches. The size entry is marked missing in some rows and otherwise reads once, few, many or a size class.

j_call d_call clone_size v_call cdr3_aa cdr3_nt
TRBJ1-6 NA NA TRBV7-2 CASSLLPGLGYSPLHF TGTGCCAGCAGCCTCTTGCCAGGGCTGGGATATTCACCCCTCCACTTT
TRBJ2-7 NA NA TRBV27 CASSRGQSSYEQYF TGTGCCAGCAGCCGGGGACAAAGCTCCTACGAGCAGTACTTC
TRBJ2-1 TRBD2 NA TRBV28 CASSSATSGGYEQFF TGTGCCAGCAGTTCCGCGACTAGCGGGGGGTATGAGCAGTTCTTC
TRBJ1-1 NA NA TRBV27 CASSLNSGDGNTEAFF TGTGCCAGCAGTTTAAATTCAGGGGATGGGAACACTGAAGCTTTCTTT
TRBJ2-1 NA NA TRBV11-2 CASSAGGVTYNEQFF TGTGCCAGCAGCGCTGGAGGGGTGACCTACAATGAGCAGTTCTTC
TRBJ2-1 NA NA TRBV29-1 CSVEQGNDNEQFF TGCAGCGTTGAGCAGGGAAATGACAATGAGCAGTTCTTC
TRBJ1-4 NA NA TRBV6-5 CASSPAGGGEKLFF TGTGCCAGCAGTCCTGCGGGGGGAGGTGAAAAACTGTTTTTT
TRBJ2-2 TRBD2 NA TRBV28 CASSLGGVLAGELFF TGTGCCAGCAGTTTGGGAGGGGTTTTGGCCGGGGAGCTGTTTTTT
TRBJ2-1 TRBD1 NA TRBV6-5 CASSYNGQVYNEQFF TGTGCCAGCAGTTACAACGGACAGGTATACAATGAGCAGTTCTTC
TRBJ2-3 NA NA TRBV27 CASGPHNRADTQYF TGTGCCAGCGGCCCTCACAACAGGGCAGATACGCAGTATTTT
TRBJ1-1 TRBD1 NA TRBV19 CASSIQGAEGTEAFF TGTGCCAGTAGTATACAGGGGGCAGAGGGCACTGAAGCTTTCTTT
TRBJ1-6 TRBD1 NA TRBV5-1 CASSLAARQGSPLHF TGCGCCAGCAGCTTGGCCGCGAGACAGGGTTCACCCCTCCACTTT
TRBJ1-2 NA NA TRBV19 CASSFQGTNYGYTF TGTGCCAGTAGTTTCCAGGGGACTAACTATGGCTACACCTTC
TRBJ1-3 NA NA TRBV5-6 CASSPGHGGNTIYF TGTGCCAGCAGCCCAGGGCACGGTGGAAACACCATATATTTT
TRBJ2-1 TRBD2 few TRBV5-1 CASSASGGLYEQFF TGCGCCAGCAGCGCTAGCGGGGGTTTGTATGAGCAGTTCTTC
TRBJ1-3 TRBD1 NA TRBV4-2 CASSRDSQGASGNTIYF TGTGCCAGCAGCCGAGACTCTCAGGGGGCCTCTGGAAACACCATATATTTT
TRBJ1-5 NA once TRBV19 CASSIENSNQPQHF TGTGCCAGTAGTATTGAGAATAGCAATCAGCCCCAGCATTTT
TRBJ2-6 NA NA TRBV6-5 CASRSGAGGANVLTF TGTGCCAGCAGGTCAGGGGCCGGTGGGGCCAACGTCCTGACTTTC
TRBJ1-1 TRBD1 NA TRBV24-1 CATSSGGRSEAFF TGTGCCACCAGTTCAGGGGGCAGGTCTGAAGCTTTCTTT
TRBJ1-2 NA NA TRBV18 CASSPDRNYGYTF TGTGCCAGCTCACCAGACAGAAACTATGGCTACACCTTC
TRBJ1-1 NA NA TRBV3-1/TRBV3-2 CASTLGHFQPEAFF TGTGCCAGCACCTTGGGACATTTCCAACCTGAAGCTTTCTTT
TRBJ1-5 NA few TRBV27 CASSSDRGQPQHF TGTGCCAGCAGTTCCGACCGGGGTCAGCCCCAGCATTTT
TRBJ2-2 NA NA TRBV5-5 CASSRRSMTGELFF TGTGCCAGCAGCCGGAGGAGTATGACCGGGGAGCTGTTTTTT
TRBJ2-5 TRBD2 NA TRBV10-3 CAISESSGGETQYF TGTGCCATCAGTGAGTCTAGCGGGGGTGAGACCCAGTACTTC
TRBJ1-1 NA once TRBV7-6 CASSSGTNTEAFF TGTGCCAGCAGTTCCGGGACAAACACTGAAGCTTTCTTT
TRBJ1-6 NA NA TRBV2 CASIGTRGNSPLHF TGTGCCAGCATTGGCACCAGGGGTAATTCACCCCTCCACTTT
TRBJ2-3 TRBD1 NA TRBV11-3 CASSSDRGTDTQYF TGTGCCAGCAGCTCGGACAGGGGCACAGATACGCAGTATTTT
TRBJ1-5 NA NA TRBV4-2 CASSQEPLGGAVNQPQHF TGTGCCAGCAGCCAAGAACCGCTCGGGGGGGCGGTCAATCAGCCCCAGCATTTT
TRBJ1-2 NA NA TRBV19 CASSIYPTGYGYTF TGTGCCAGTAGTATATACCCGACAGGCTATGGCTACACCTTC
TRBJ2-1 TRBD2 NA TRBV19 CASSRWSGGSGNEQFF TGTGCCAGTAGTCGTTGGAGCGGGGGGAGTGGCAATGAGCAGTTCTTC
TRBJ1-6 TRBD1 NA TRBV9 CASSDPLGQGAGYNSPLHF TGTGCCAGCAGCGACCCACTAGGACAGGGGGCGGGCTATAATTCACCCCTCCACTTT
TRBJ2-1 NA NA TRBV28 CASSSPGNPRLRREQFF TGTGCCAGCAGTTCACCCGGTAACCCGAGGTTAAGGCGTGAGCAGTTCTTC
TRBJ2-3 NA NA TRBV10-3 CAIAGVTDTQYF TGTGCCATCGCCGGGGTCACAGATACGCAGTATTTT
TRBJ2-1 NA NA TRBV15 CATGQSSYNEQFF TGTGCCACGGGACAAAGCTCCTACAATGAGCAGTTCTTC
TRBJ2-3 TRBD2 NA TRBV18 CASSPTRLAGGGDTQYF TGTGCCAGCTCACCGACTCGACTAGCGGGGGGAGGGGATACGCAGTATTTT
TRBJ1-1 NA NA TRBV5-1 CASSSDRRNTEAFF TGCGCCAGCAGCTCGGACAGAAGAAACACTGAAGCTTTCTTT
TRBJ1-2 NA NA TRBV5-1 CASSQTNYGYTF TGCGCCAGCAGTCAGACTAACTATGGCTACACCTTC
TRBJ1-6 NA NA TRBV3-1/TRBV3-2 CASSQAGDSPLHF TGTGCCAGCAGCCAAGCAGGGGATTCACCCCTCCACTTT
TRBJ1-2 NA few TRBV5-1 CASSLDSAGSYYGYTF TGCGCCAGCAGCTTGGATTCTGCGGGGAGTTACTATGGCTACACCTTC
TRBJ2-7 NA NA TRBV7-2 CASSLSFSTKSYEQYF TGTGCCAGCAGCTTATCGTTCAGCACTAAATCCTACGAGCAGTACTTC
TRBJ2-3 TRBD1 NA TRBV29-1 CSVVQGQGSTDTQYF TGCAGCGTTGTCCAGGGACAGGGAAGCACAGATACGCAGTATTTT
TRBJ2-1 TRBD2 NA TRBV20-1 CSASWASGDYNEQFF TGCAGTGCTAGTTGGGCTAGCGGGGATTACAATGAGCAGTTCTTC
TRBJ2-5 TRBD2 NA TRBV5-6 CASSLRRGGQETQYF TGTGCCAGCAGCTTGCGGCGGGGGGGACAAGAGACCCAGTACTTC
TRBJ2-2 TRBD2 NA TRBV5-1 CASSLAGASRTGELFF TGCGCCAGCAGCTTAGCGGGGGCATCTCGCACCGGGGAGCTGTTTTTT
TRBJ1-2 NA NA TRBV4-1 CASSQEGARYGYTF TGCGCCAGCAGCCAAGAAGGGGCTAGGTATGGCTACACCTTC
TRBJ1-4 NA NA TRBV28 CASSFSLKYEKLFF TGTGCCAGCAGTTTTAGCCTCAAATATGAAAAACTGTTTTTT
TRBJ1-5 TRBD1 NA TRBV4-1 CASSRGGTGLSNQPQHF TGCGCCAGCAGCCGAGGAGGGACAGGGCTTAGCAATCAGCCCCAGCATTTT
TRBJ1-1 NA NA TRBV5-1 CASSSSGGTEAFF TGCGCCAGCAGCTCCTCGGGGGGCACTGAAGCTTTCTTT
TRBJ1-5 NA NA TRBV24-1 CATSHEASNQPQHF TGTGCCACCAGTCATGAGGCTAGCAATCAGCCCCAGCATTTT
TRBJ1-2 NA NA TRBV24-1 CATSDLRGGYTF TGTGCCACCAGTGATTTGAGGGGTGGCTACACCTTC